Listed here is a single T cell receptor (beta chain). Its antigen is undetermined. The data stem from a study of cytomegalovirus exposure and HLA in healthy donors. Whole-study findings and limits: A later analysis linked around 15,000 TCR beta sequences to HLA alleles at 0.05 false discovery rate.

The PCR had 60 Vbeta and 13 Jbeta primers. Assay used: immunoSEQ multiplex PCR; TCRdb lists only in-frame clones, some missing. This sample has 150,000 to 200,000 clones; roughly 84% occur once, and the top ten carry 2% to 2.5%. The sequence was collected from a man younger than 35 in good health and CMV-seropositive. The sequencing input was PBMCs.

CDR3 protein: CASSQRPDTGELFF. CDR3 in DNA: TGTGCCAGCAGCCAGAGGCCTGACACCGGGGAGCTGTTTTTT. The chain recombines TRBV9 with TRBJ2-2; the D is unclear. Trimming shortened V by 4 bases and J by 3 bases, and 10 bases separated the two germline ends. This CDR3 contains 14 residues. Germline CDR1 SGDLS, CDR2 YYNGEE.